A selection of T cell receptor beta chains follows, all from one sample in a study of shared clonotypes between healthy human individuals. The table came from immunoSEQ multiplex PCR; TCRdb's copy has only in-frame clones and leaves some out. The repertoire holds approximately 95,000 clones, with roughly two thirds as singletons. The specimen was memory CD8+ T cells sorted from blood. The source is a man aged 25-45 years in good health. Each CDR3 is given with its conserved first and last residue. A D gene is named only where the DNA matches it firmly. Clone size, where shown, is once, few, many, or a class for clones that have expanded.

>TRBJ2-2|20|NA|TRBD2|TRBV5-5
CASSPGTSGSLWANTGELFF
TGTGCCAGCAGCCCGGGGACTAGCGGGAGCCTGTGGGCTAACACCGGGGAGCTGTTTTTT
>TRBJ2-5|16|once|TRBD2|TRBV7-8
CASSLVRLAEASDQYF
TGTGCCAGCAGCTTAGTTCGCCTAGCGGAAGCTTCAGACCAGTACTTC
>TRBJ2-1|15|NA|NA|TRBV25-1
CASSDVSGEYNEQFF
TGTGCCAGCAGTGACGTGTCGGGAGAGTACAATGAGCAGTTCTTC
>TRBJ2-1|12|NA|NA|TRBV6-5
CASSYPGNEQFF
TGTGCCAGCAGTTACCCTGGCAATGAGCAGTTCTTC
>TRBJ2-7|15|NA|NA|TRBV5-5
CASSLEGTESYEQYF
TGTGCCAGCAGCTTGGAAGGGACTGAGTCCTACGAGCAGTACTTC
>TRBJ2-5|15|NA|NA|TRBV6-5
CASSPLLRSSETQYF
TGTGCCAGCAGTCCCCTGTTAAGAAGCTCAGAGACCCAGTACTTC
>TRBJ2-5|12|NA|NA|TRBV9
CASSPQEETQYF
TGTGCCAGCAGCCCCCAGGAAGAGACCCAGTACTTC
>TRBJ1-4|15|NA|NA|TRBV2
CASSDLSSSNEKLFF
TGTGCCAGCAGTGATCTTTCCAGCTCTAATGAAAAACTGTTTTTT
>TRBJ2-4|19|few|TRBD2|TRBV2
CASSSVDGWREDGKNIQYF
TGTGCCAGCAGCAGTGTGGACGGTTGGCGGGAGGATGGCAAAAACATTCAGTACTTC
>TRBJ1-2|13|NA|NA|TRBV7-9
CASSLDHLYGYTF
TGTGCCAGCAGCCTGGACCATCTTTATGGCTACACCTTC
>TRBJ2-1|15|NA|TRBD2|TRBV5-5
CASSGTGTTNNEQFF
TGTGCCAGCAGCGGAACCGGGACTACTAACAATGAGCAGTTCTTC
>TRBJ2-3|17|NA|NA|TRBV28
CASSLPVEVSSTDTQYF
TGTGCCAGCAGTCTCCCGGTTGAGGTTTCTAGCACAGATACGCAGTATTTT
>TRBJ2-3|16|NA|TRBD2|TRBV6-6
CASSYSREPGTDTQYF
TGTGCCAGCAGTTACTCGCGGGAGCCGGGCACAGATACGCAGTATTTT
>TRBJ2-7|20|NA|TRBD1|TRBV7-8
CASSLADFKITGDITYEQYF
TGTGCCAGCAGCTTAGCTGATTTTAAAATAACAGGGGATATAACCTACGAGCAGTACTTC
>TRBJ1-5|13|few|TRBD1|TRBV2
CASTGTGNQPQHF
TGTGCCAGCACCGGGACAGGCAATCAGCCCCAGCATTTT
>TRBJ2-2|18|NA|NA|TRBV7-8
CASSLAYRLAYNTGELFF
TGTGCCAGCAGCTTAGCCTATCGGCTAGCGTACAACACCGGGGAGCTGTTTTTT
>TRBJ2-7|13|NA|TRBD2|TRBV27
CASRRQRGYEQYF
TGTGCCAGCAGAAGGCAGCGGGGCTACGAGCAGTACTTC
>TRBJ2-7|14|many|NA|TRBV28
CASSPPQAIYEQYF
TGTGCCAGCAGTCCCCCGCAGGCTATCTACGAGCAGTACTTC
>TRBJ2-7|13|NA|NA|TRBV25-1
CASSDGADYEQYF
TGTGCCAGCAGTGACGGGGCTGACTACGAGCAGTACTTC
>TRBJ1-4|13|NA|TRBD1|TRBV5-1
CASSWTGFEKLFF
TGCGCCAGCAGCTGGACAGGTTTCGAAAAACTGTTTTTT
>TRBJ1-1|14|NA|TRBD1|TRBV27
CASSLGTGNTEAFF
TGTGCCAGCAGCCTTGGGACAGGGAACACTGAAGCTTTCTTT
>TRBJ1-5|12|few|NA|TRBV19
CASSMFGKPQHF
TGTGCCAGTAGTATGTTCGGAAAACCCCAGCATTTT
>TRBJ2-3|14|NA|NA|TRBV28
CASSLYNNVDTQYF
TGTGCCAGCAGTTTATATAACAACGTTGATACGCAGTATTTT
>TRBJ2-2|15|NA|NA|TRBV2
CASSRPDILPGELFF
TGTGCCAGCAGCAGACCGGACATCCTCCCCGGGGAGCTGTTTTTT
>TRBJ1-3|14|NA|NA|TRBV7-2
CASSLGTSGNTIYF
TGTGCCAGCAGCTTAGGGACTAGCGGAAACACCATATATTTT
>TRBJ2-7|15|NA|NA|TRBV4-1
CASSQGLGRGYEQYF
TGCGCCAGCAGCCAAGGACTGGGCAGGGGATACGAGCAGTACTTC
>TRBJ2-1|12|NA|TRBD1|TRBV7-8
CASRTGASEQFF
TGTGCCAGCAGGACAGGGGCTTCTGAGCAGTTCTTC
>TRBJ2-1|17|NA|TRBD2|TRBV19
CASSREALAATNHEQFF
TGTGCCAGTAGTCGCGAGGCGCTAGCGGCCACGAACCATGAGCAGTTCTTC
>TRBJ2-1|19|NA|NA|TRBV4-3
CASSQAGGFSSEMIGEQFF
TGCGCCAGCAGCCAAGCCGGCGGGTTTTCTAGTGAAATGATTGGTGAGCAGTTCTTC
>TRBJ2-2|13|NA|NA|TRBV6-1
CASSETPTGELFF
TGTGCCAGCAGTGAAACGCCCACCGGGGAGCTGTTTTTT
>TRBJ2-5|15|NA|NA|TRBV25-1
CASSTEGVGRETQYF
TGTGCCAGCAGTACCGAGGGGGTAGGTAGGGAGACCCAGTACTTC
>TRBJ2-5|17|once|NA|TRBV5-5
CASSGPGTQGPQETQYF
TGTGCCAGCAGCGGACCAGGGACCCAGGGTCCCCAAGAGACCCAGTACTTC
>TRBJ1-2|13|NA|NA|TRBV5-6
CASSRVTGGGYTF
TGTGCCAGCAGCCGGGTGACAGGCGGTGGCTACACCTTC
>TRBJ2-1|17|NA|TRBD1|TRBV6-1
CASSELRGDRGYNEQFF
TGTGCCAGCAGCGAACTCCGAGGGGACAGGGGCTACAATGAGCAGTTCTTC
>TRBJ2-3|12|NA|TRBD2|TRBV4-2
CAYGGETDTQYF
TGTGCCTACGGGGGGGAAACAGATACGCAGTATTTT